This TCR beta chain was identified in a study of beta chain features in type 1 diabetes. Expressed TCRB transcripts got sequenced, as all isolated RNA was reverse transcribed. Produced via immunoSEQ multiplex PCR; TCRdb's table is partial and in-frame only. The sample lists almost 350,000 clones, less than 10% occurring once. This clone was recorded a few times. The sequenced sample was central memory CD4+ T cells from blood. This sequence was found in a woman younger than 35 in good health.

CDR3 loop: CASSEGHRSLYGYTF. The CDR3 coding sequence is TGTGCCAGCAGTGAAGGGCACAGATCCCTCTATGGCTACACCTTC. The chain links TRBV6-1 to TRBJ1-2, with D unresolved. The V and J ends lost 1 base and 4 bases respectively, with 13 bases between them. The germline V gene encodes CDR1 MNHNS and CDR2 SASEGT. This CDR3 has 15 amino acids.